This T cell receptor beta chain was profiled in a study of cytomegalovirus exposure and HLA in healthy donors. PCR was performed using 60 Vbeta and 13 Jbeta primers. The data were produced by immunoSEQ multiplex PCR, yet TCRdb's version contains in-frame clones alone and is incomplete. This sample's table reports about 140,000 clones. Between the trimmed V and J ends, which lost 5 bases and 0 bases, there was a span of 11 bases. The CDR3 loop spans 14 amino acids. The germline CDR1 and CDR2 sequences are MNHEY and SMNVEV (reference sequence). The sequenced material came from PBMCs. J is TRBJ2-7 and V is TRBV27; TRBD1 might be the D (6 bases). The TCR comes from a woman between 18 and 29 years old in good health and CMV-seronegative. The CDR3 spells CASSPGHHSYEQYF. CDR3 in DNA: TGTGCCAGCAGTCCGGGACACCACTCCTACGAGCAGTACTTC.